This entry concerns a single T cell receptor (beta chain). This sample is drawn from a study of tumor-infiltrating lymphocytes in primary liver carcinoma. Starting from 500 ng of total RNA, TCR beta cDNA was produced with a primer in the constant region. Libraries of TCR beta came from three nested multiplex PCR rounds with slightly modified ARM-PCR. It was with TRBV1-TRBV30 forward primers and a C-beta reverse primer that the first two PCR rounds were run, at roughly 10 cycles each. Via MiXCR, TCRdb re-called the multiplex PCR reads, giving one row per CDR3 protein. The top ten clones hold approximately 8% of a sample with 100,000 to 150,000 distinct CDR3 sequences, under 65% of them seen once. CDR3 size: 12 residues. Looked up from germline, CDR1 is LNHDA and CDR2 is SQIVND (reference sequence). Between the trimmed V and J ends, which lost 0 bases and 5 bases, there was a span of 5 bases. Bulk tissue was left unsorted, and RNA and DNA were co-extracted from 20-30 mg of it.

The V call is TRBV19, the J call TRBJ2-7; no definite D call. The sample was liver tumor tissue from sampling region 3. Subset of the sample: tumor region T3, left-lateral pole. This receptor was taken from a woman aged 55-75 years with primary liver carcinoma and hepatitis B virus infection. CDR3 amino acids: CASSIEGDEQYF. For the CDR3, the DNA is TGTGCCAGTAGTATAGAAGGAGACGAGCAGTACTTC. Together with reference TRBV19 and TRBJ2-7, the CDR3 gives the full variable domain: DGGITQSPKYLFRKEGQNVTLSCEQNLNHDAMYWYRQDPGQGLRLIYYSQIVNDFQKGDIAEGYSVSREKKESFPLTVTSAQKNPTAFYLCASSIEGDEQYFGPGTRLTVT.